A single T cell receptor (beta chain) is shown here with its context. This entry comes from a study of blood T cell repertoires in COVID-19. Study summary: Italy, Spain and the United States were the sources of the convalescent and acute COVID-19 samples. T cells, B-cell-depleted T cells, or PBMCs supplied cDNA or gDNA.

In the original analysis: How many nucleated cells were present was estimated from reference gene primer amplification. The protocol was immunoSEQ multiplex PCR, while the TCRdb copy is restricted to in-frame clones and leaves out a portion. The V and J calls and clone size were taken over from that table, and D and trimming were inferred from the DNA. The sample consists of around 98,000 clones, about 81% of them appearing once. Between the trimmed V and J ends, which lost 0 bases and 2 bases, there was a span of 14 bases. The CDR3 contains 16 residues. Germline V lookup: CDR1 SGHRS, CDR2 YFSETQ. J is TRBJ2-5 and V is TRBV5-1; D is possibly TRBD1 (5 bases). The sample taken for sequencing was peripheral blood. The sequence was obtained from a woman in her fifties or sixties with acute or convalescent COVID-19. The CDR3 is CASSLAQGEGQETQYF. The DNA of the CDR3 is TGCGCCAGCAGCTTGGCCCAGGGTGAAGGGCAAGAGACCCAGTACTTC.